These T cell receptor beta chains were read from a single sample in a study of T cells after yellow fever vaccination. MiXCR, run by TCRdb on the 5' RACE reads, gives a single entry per CDR3 protein. The sample lists roughly 330,000 distinct CDR3 sequences, roughly 4% seen once, with 20% to 25% in the top ten. The material sequenced was PBMCs, taken 5 days after the yellow fever booster vaccination. The receptor set was obtained from a man aged 18 to 35 who received the YFV17D yellow fever vaccine. Both conserved end residues are trimmed from each CDR3.

TRBJ1-1 TRBV4-1 ASSQDLGSTEAF
TRBJ2-3 TRBV4-1 ASSQDQVGSTDTQY
TRBJ2-5 TRBV6-1 ASSPRRGKRTQY
TRBJ2-5 TRBV2 AGGQTAGRETQY
TRBJ1-4 TRBV7-2 ASNGQGATNEKLF
TRBJ1-1 TRBV7-9 ASSLGRGGSFKAF
TRBJ2-7 TRBV29-1 SVQRYGSSYEQY
TRBJ2-7 TRBV12-3/TRBV12-4 ASILALGGDRDSKYEQY
TRBJ2-2 TRBV10-3 AISVDGSTGELF
TRBJ1-1 TRBV10-3 AISESIREGPEAF
TRBJ2-5 TRBV20-1 SAPGGPSGGQETQY
TRBJ2-2 TRBV7-2 ASARAGGGGELF
TRBJ1-2 TRBV5-1 ASSYNREGGYT
TRBJ2-5 TRBV5-5 ASIMSPRETQY
TRBJ1-5 TRBV12-3/TRBV12-4 ASRHSGTGGNQPQH
TRBJ2-4 TRBV11-2 ASSLEGPLAKNIQY
TRBJ1-4 TRBV14 ASSQGWRGQNEKLF
TRBJ1-5 TRBV20-1 SARDSFGGQPQH
TRBJ2-1 TRBV6-5 ASSTIRFPYNEQF
TRBJ2-4 TRBV2 ASGGQENYIQY
TRBJ2-7 TRBV6-2/TRBV6-3 ASRTTSYEQY
TRBJ1-1 TRBV6-5 ASRGWDTEAF
TRBJ1-2 TRBV7-2 ASSLPGPYGYT
TRBJ2-3 TRBV6-1 ASSEGTSHTDTQY
TRBJ2-7 TRBV6-1 ASSDPQRSSYEQY
TRBJ2-6 TRBV19 ASTQGVYSSGANVLT
TRBJ1-2 TRBV12-3/TRBV12-4 ASSPNVRRFYGYT
TRBJ2-5 TRBV7-9 ASSLVVSETQY
TRBJ2-1 TRBV20-1 SGLGSSYNEQF
TRBJ2-5 TRBV7-2 ASRGASETQY
TRBJ1-2 TRBV20-1 SARSRGTDDYGYT
TRBJ2-7 TRBV7-8 ASSPGTRVYEQY
TRBJ2-3 TRBV7-9 ASCTRQASTDTQY
TRBJ2-2 TRBV7-9 ASSFPRELTGELF
TRBJ2-1 TRBV5-1 ASGLAGGIYNEQF
TRBJ2-4 TRBV20-1 SARGWEGASGKNIQY
TRBJ2-5 TRBV11-2 ASSPGTSGGLQETQY
TRBJ1-2 TRBV12-3/TRBV12-4 ASSNNGETGYT
TRBJ1-2 TRBV7-9 ASSPEEFRHGYT
TRBJ2-3 TRBV6-1 ASWTGITDTQY
TRBJ2-5 TRBV20-1 SARQVQETQY
TRBJ1-1 TRBV6-5 ASSYDTRQGWDTEAF
TRBJ1-2 TRBV20-1 SARATGGWGYT
TRBJ2-1 TRBV6-4 ASSDTSGSYNEQF
TRBJ2-3 TRBV12-3/TRBV12-4 ASSLTNTQY